This entry features one T cell receptor beta chain sequence. Its specific antigen is unknown. It has no much larger one-base neighbor in the sample; base qualities were not kept. For this chain, trimming is 3 bases at the V end and 11 bases at the J end, and the number of junction bases without a gene match is 8. Via the germline V gene, CDR1 is MDHEN and CDR2 SYDVKM. From cysteine to phenylalanine, the CDR3 is 13 amino acids long. Of the read, only the CDR3 DNA is kept; its 39 bases are in frame from base 1. The data were taken from a study of shared clonotypes between healthy human individuals (TCRdb year 2020). Regarding the research as a whole: Three men and two women, aged 18 to 49 years, made up the cohort. To estimate repertoire size and how much clonotype sharing occurs between individuals, the study deeply sequenced the blood TCR repertoires of roughly 5 healthy adults. Different laboratories and diverse techniques were used to prepare libraries and sequence TCR repertoires, to increase sequencing depth and limit assay-specific biases. Leukapheresis yielded between about 0.85 and 10 billion PBMCs per donor. For each donor, CD4 naive and CD4 memory were each given three plates, CD8 naive was given two plates, and CD8 memory was given one plate.

Using the deep immunoSEQ assay, multiplex PCR amplified TCR CDR3 regions from genomic DNA. Genomic DNA extracted from each cell subset was distributed evenly over all wells of several immunoSEQ 96-well plates, and each plate served as one replicate. For sorted subsets, around 200 ng genomic DNA, equal to 30,000 to 35,000 T cell genomes, was loaded into each replicate PCR. Purified libraries were quantified with a Qubit 3.0 fluorometer, sized on a Bioanalyzer 2100, and re-quantified with the KAPA Library Quantification kit. A separate single-read 150-cycle Illumina NextSeq 550 flow cell was used to sequence each immunoSEQ 96-well plate. In the original analysis: The immunoSEQ output contained only junctional sequences without quality scores, so filtering could not match that applied to full-length reads. To assign V/J genes and CDR3, sequences were annotated against IMGT germline references using PyIR, a Python wrapper for IgBLAST v1.9. Reads with weak V/J assignments (E-value above 1e-6), missing CDR3, stop codons, out-of-frame junctions, or ambiguous translated residues were removed. A V3J clonotype was defined by an identical inferred V gene, J gene, and CDR3 amino acid sequence. Percentage overlap between repertoires was computed as shared unique clonotypes divided by the size of the smaller repertoire. RTK rarefaction, the Chao1 estimator, and Recon v2.1 estimates of unobserved clonotypes were used to assess repertoire richness. For all TCRbeta clonotypes obtained by the gDNA method from several donors, generation probabilities were computed with OLGA. Entries here come from immuneACCESS through TCRdb and include only in-frame sequences with V and J called. Some clones fail to appear in such tables; in the studies checked, an unresolved V gene covers under half of the shortfall, and the cause of the remainder is unknown. V and J calls and clone size are as listed in that table; D and trimming were resolved from the DNA. Counted in this sample were approximately 640,000 clones; 80% to 95% of them appeared once. The ten largest make up 34% of the sample.

Donors were healthy HIV-negative adults with no recently reported acute infections or vaccinations. Every donor was a Caucasian adult living in Nashville, Tennessee, USA. CD8 memory samples consisted of magnetically selected CD45RO+ cells combined with CCR7-negative CD45RA+ effector memory (TemRA) cells. Blood was obtained by leukapheresis, after which PBMCs were separated by Ficoll-Histopaque density gradient centrifugation and cryopreserved in liquid nitrogen vapor phase. Analytical flow cytometry was used to check the purity and quantity of every magnetically sorted T cell population. Each sorted fraction had its genomic DNA isolated and then quantified by UV absorbance on a Nanodrop 2000c. Overall results and qualifications from the work: When several donors were compared, the shared fraction of clonotypes was approximately 5% for naive CD4, more than 3% for naive CD8, 2.3% for memory CD4, and less than 0.5% for memory CD8. Larger estimated clonotype richness was generally found for naive subsets than for memory subsets. Because the study included only a small number of donors, the genetic and exposure-history diversity represented was limited. Higher generation probabilities were observed for clonotypes shared by all four sorted-subset donors than for non-shared clonotypes. Based on pairwise subsampling, the degree of clonotype sharing among donors was expected to be affected by sequencing depth. Incomplete sequencing was indicated by rarefaction of sorted-subset datasets, despite the large sequencing depth. Only blood was sampled, and tissue TCR repertoires likely differ from those in blood.

Recombination linked TRBV28 to TRBJ2-3, with 7 middle bases fitting TRBD2. The sample taken for sequencing was memory CD8+ T cells from PBMCs. The meaning of the sample's cell subset or site label: CD45RO+ cells pooled with CCR7-negative TemRA cells. The sequence was obtained from a man aged 18 to 29 in good health. Some clones in this sample may be carry-over from other donors' samples. DNA sequence: TGTGCCAGCAGTTTCATGGGACTAAGCTTGCAGTATTTT. Translated, it gives CASSFMGLSLQYF. Here the CDR3 is joined to the reference TRBV28 and TRBJ2-3 genes, and the full variable domain is: DVKVTQSSRYLVKRTGEKVFLECVQDMDHENMFWYRQDPGLGLRLIYFSYDVKMKEKGDIPEGYSVSREKKERFSLILESASTNQTSMYLCASSFMGLSLQYFGPGTRLTVL.